This TCR beta chain came from a study of T cells expressing NK-cell markers. Study information: It was sorted CD3+CD56+NKG2C+, CD3+CD56+NKG2C- and CD3+CD56-NKG2C+ T cells that supplied the TCR beta repertoires. The authors sequenced eight donors, of whom seven were HCMV-seropositive and one was seronegative. Study results and limitations: Among CD8+ T cells from five or six donors, dominant NKG2C+ clonotypes accounted for about 1.0-7.0%.

Making the TCR beta cDNA relied on 5'RACE template switching with UMIs. After re-calling the 5' RACE reads, TCRdb lists one entry per CDR3 protein, DNA absent. The sample is made up of about 390,000 distinct CDR3 sequences, and the top ten hold roughly a tenth of it. As regards this clonotype: Its antigen is as yet unknown.

The CDR3 runs to 13 residues. The germline V gene encodes CDR1 SQVTM and CDR2 ANQGSEA. The V gene is TRBV29-1, the J gene TRBJ1-2; TCRdb outputs TRBD1, but without DNA this stays unchecked. The origin of this receptor is a woman between 45 and 65 years old in good health. The source material was blood T cells: a sorted CD56 or NKG2C T cell subset, CD4+ or CD8+ T cells, or bulk PBMC T cells (not recorded which). This CDR3 reads CSVDPGTGYGYTF.